What follows is one TCR beta chain and its context. The antigen is undetermined. Germline CDR1 and CDR2: SNHLY and FYNNEI. The length of the CDR3 is 15 residues. V lost 4 bases and J lost 9; bases outside the gene matches: 8. The data stem from a study of cytomegalovirus exposure and HLA in healthy donors. Findings and limits, study-wide: Judged likely to be a sequencing artifact was a cluster of highly shared sequence variants. TRBV6-2, TRBV6-3 and some other V segments were unresolvable in 87-base-pair reads. Reports state that TCR beta sequences accurately predicted most subjects' HLA-A and HLA-B alleles.

Primers: 60 Vbeta forward and 13 Jbeta reverse. As originally analysed: Later reanalysis found tens of millions of unique TCR beta chains, around 11 million of them shared. TCRdb's copy holds only in-frame clones and misses some; the assay was immunoSEQ multiplex PCR. The V and J calls and clone size were taken over from that table, and D and trimming were inferred from the DNA. The sample lists about 94,000 clones; roughly 79% were seen once. This chain joins TRBV2 and TRBJ1-6; TRBD1 matches at 8 bases. This clonotype was sampled from a woman between 40 and 50 years old in good health and CMV-seronegative. Sample: PBMCs. CDR3 nucleotide sequence: TGTGCCAGCAGTGGAGGACAGGGCGGAGGTTCACCCCTCCACTTT. Protein: CASSGGQGGGSPLHF.